The 3 T cell receptor beta chains given below trace back to one sample, sequenced in a study of early T cells in non-severe SARS-CoV-2 infection. One entry per CDR3 protein results from TCRdb running MiXCR on the 5' RACE reads. This sample has around 60,000 distinct CDR3 sequences, with roughly 10% found just once. The input for sequencing was whole blood, taken at baseline. Receptor source: an adult who was a healthcare worker with PCR-confirmed SARS-CoV-2 infection or an uninfected control (not recorded which).

This clonotype was observed a handful of times. The chain joins TRBV10-2 to TRBJ1-5; 7 bases are a match to TRBD1. V lost 7 bases to trimming and J lost 4 bases; unmatched junction nucleotides: 7. Per germline, CDR1 WSHSY and CDR2 SAAADI. This CDR3 has 14 amino acids. The CDR3 sequence: CASKDRPGNQPQHF. The CDR3 nucleotides are TGCGCCAGCAAGGACAGGCCGGGGAATCAGCCCCAGCATTTT.

This chain connects TRBV3-1 to TRBJ1-2; maybe TRBD1 (5 bases). The V gene lost 0 bases and the J gene lost 4 bases, with 15 bases spanning the gap. The V gene's germline CDR1 is LGHDT and CDR2 YNNKEL (reference sequence). The CDR3 loop spans 16 amino acids. The CDR3 is CASSQDRGGTPYGYTF. CDR3 DNA: TGTGCCAGCAGCCAAGATCGGGGCGGTACCCCCTATGGCTACACCTTC.

The CDR3: CASSFGGPYGYTF. The DNA for the CDR3 is TGTGCCAGCAGTTTCGGGGGGCCTTATGGCTACACCTTC. V usage is TRBV12-3 or TRBV12-4 and J usage is TRBJ1-2, with D maybe TRBD1 (6 bases). V dropped 3 bases and J dropped 5 bases, with 10 bases sitting between them. This CDR3 is built from 13 residues.